This T cell receptor beta chain was retrieved from a study of blood T cell repertoires in COVID-19 (dated by TCRdb to between 2020 and 2021). With regard to the full study: The collaborator samples originated in the United States, Italy and Spain and spanned the acute and convalescent phases of COVID-19. The material from the prospective study consisted of cDNA or gDNA derived from T cells, B-cell-depleted T cells, or PBMCs. Deeply sampled blood TCRbeta repertoires from subjects exposed to, actively infected with, or recovered from COVID-19 were included in the dataset. The repertoires were released in a freely available public database intended as a resource for research on the immune response to SARS-CoV-2. Samples were obtained from the ongoing ImmuneRACE study (first 160 participants) and from over 1,000 subjects provided by 6 global collaborators. Sample metadata almost always included a de-identified subject ID, COVID-19 status, age in years and sex. Where available, HLA class I and class II types were taken from metadata supplied by the sample provider and were not determined by assay-based typing. What the authors observed across the whole study: The amount of clinical and demographic metadata varied by source and participant and was provided uncurated.

The immunoSEQ Assay, a bias-controlled multiplex PCR, was used to amplify TCRbeta CDR3 regions from genomic DNA. The study's own analysis went as follows. The number of nucleated cells in each sample was estimated by amplification of reference gene primers within the assay. To quantify the absolute abundance of each unique TCRbeta CDR3 rearrangement, sequence reads were collapsed and filtered. For each sample, productive Simpson clonality was calculated by taking the square root of Simpson's diversity index across productive rearrangements. TCRdb's version of the immuneACCESS table is confined to in-frame rearrangements and falls short of the full clone set. An unresolved V gene accounts for under half of the shortfall where checked; the remainder is of unknown origin. V and J calls and clone size are those listed in that table; D and trimming were worked out from the DNA. The sample table shows a few hundred thousand clones, and approximately 81% are seen once. The top ten constitute 3% to 4% of the sample.

The germline V gene gives CDR1 as MGHDK and CDR2 as SYGVNS. Cut back by 2 bases and 6 bases, the V and J ends lie 11 bases apart. The CDR3 runs 15 amino acids, cysteine and phenylalanine included. CDR3 DNA only is kept here, 45 bases in frame from base 1. Each collaborating institution followed its own protocols to collect whole blood in K2EDTA tubes. For TCRbeta analysis, collaborator samples were shipped as frozen whole blood, as isolated PBMCs, or as DNA extracted from either sample type. For this clone: Its antigen specificity is not known. Base qualities are not at hand, and no much larger clone is one base apart.

This TCR was sampled from a woman in her late teens or twenties with acute or convalescent COVID-19. Sequencing was carried out using peripheral blood. The rearranged segments are TRBV25-1 and TRBJ1-6, with a tentative D gene TRBD1 over 6 matching bases. In nucleotides, the sequence is TGTGCCAGCAGTGAAACAACAGGGAGTAATTCACCCCTCCACTTT. Protein translation: CASSETTGSNSPLHF.